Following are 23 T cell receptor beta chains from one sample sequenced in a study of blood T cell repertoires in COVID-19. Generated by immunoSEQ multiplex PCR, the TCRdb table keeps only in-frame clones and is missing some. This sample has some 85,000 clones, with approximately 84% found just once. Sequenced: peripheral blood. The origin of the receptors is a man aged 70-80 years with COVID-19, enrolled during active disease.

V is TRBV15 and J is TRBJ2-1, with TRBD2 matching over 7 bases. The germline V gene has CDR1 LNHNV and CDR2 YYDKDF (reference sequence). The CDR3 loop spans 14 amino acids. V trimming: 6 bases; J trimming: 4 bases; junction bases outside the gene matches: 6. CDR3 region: CATSMASGYNEQFF. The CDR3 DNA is TGTGCCACCAGTATGGCTAGCGGTTACAATGAGCAGTTCTTC.

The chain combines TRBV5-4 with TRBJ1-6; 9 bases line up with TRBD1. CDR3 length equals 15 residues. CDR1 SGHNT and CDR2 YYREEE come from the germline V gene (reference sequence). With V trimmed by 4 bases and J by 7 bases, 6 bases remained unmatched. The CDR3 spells CASSHPGTGNSPLHF. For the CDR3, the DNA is TGTGCCAGCAGCCACCCCGGGACAGGGAATTCACCCCTCCACTTT.

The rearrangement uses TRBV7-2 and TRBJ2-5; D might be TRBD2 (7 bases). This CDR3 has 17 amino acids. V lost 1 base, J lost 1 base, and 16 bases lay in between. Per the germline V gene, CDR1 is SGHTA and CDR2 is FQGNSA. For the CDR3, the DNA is TGTGCCAGCAGCTTAGTGGGGGGGGCCAGCCCCCAAGAGACCCAGTACTTC. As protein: CASSLVGGASPQETQYF.

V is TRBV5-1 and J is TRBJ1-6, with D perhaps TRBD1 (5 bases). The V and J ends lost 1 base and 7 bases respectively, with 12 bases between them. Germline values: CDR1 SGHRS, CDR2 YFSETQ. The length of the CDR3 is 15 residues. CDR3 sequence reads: CASSLNWGGNSPLHF. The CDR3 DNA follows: TGCGCCAGCAGCTTGAATTGGGGGGGAAATTCACCCCTCCACTTT.

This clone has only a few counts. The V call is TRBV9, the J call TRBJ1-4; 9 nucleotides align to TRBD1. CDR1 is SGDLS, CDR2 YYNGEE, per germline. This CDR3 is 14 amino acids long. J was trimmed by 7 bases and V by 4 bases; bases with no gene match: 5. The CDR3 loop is CASSPRQGGEKLFF. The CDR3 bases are TGTGCCAGCAGCCCACGACAGGGGGGTGAAAAACTGTTTTTT.

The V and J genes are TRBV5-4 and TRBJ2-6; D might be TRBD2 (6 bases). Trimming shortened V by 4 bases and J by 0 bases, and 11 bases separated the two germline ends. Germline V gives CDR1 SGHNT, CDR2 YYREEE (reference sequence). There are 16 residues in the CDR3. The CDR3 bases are TGTGCCAGCAGCCATGGAGGGGTCTCTGGGGCCAACGTCCTGACTTTC. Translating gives CASSHGGVSGANVLTF.

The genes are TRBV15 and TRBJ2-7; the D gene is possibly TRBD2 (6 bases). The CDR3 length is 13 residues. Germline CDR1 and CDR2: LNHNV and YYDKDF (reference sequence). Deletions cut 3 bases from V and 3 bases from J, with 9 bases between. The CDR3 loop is CATSSRRGYEQYF. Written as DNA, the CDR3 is TGTGCCACCAGCAGCCGGAGGGGCTACGAGCAGTACTTC.

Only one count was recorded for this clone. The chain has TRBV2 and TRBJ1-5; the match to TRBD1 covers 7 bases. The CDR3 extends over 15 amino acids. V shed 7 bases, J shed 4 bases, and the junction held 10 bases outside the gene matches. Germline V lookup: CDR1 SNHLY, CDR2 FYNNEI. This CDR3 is CASTLSGGPNQPQHF. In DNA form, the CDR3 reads TGTGCCAGCACCCTATCAGGGGGGCCAAATCAGCCCCAGCATTTT.

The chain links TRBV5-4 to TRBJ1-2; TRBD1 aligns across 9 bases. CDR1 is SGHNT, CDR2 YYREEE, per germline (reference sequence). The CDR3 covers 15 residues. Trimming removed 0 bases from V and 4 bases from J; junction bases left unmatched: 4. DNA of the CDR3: TGTGCCAGCAGCTTGGCCGACAGGGGGGGCTATGGCTACACCTTC. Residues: CASSLADRGGYGYTF.

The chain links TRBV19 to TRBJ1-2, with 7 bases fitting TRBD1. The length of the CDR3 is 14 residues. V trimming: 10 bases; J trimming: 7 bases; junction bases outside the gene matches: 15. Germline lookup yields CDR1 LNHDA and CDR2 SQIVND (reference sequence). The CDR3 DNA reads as TGTGCCACCACTCCGGCAGGGGGTCTTTTTGGCTACACCTTC. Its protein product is CATTPAGGLFGYTF.

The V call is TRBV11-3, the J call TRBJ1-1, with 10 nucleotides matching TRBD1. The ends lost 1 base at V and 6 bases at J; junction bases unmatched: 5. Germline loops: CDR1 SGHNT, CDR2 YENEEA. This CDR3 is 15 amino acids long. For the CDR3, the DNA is TGTGCCAGCAGCTTAGTTGACAGGGGGCCGGCTGAAGCTTTCTTT. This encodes CASSLVDRGPAEAFF. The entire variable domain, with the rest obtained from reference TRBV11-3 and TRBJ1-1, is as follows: EAGVVQSPRYKIIEKKQPVAFWCNPISGHNTLYWYLQNLGQGPELLIRYENEEAVDDSQLPKDRFSAERLKGVDSTLKIQPAELGDSAVYLCASSLVDRGPAEAFFGQGTRLTVV.

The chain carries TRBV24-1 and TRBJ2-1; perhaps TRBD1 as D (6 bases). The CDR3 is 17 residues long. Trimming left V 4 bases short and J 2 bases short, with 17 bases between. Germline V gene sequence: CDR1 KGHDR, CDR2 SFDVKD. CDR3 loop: CATSDPGTSSAYNEQFF. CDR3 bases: TGTGCCACCAGTGACCCGGGGACAAGCAGTGCCTACAATGAGCAGTTCTTC.

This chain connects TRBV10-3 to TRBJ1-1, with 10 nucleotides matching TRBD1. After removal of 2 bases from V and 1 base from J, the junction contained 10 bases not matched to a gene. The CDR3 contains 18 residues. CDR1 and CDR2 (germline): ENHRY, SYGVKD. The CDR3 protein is CAISETWGQGNGNTEAFF. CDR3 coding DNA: TGTGCCATCAGTGAGACTTGGGGACAGGGGAACGGGAACACTGAAGCTTTCTTT.

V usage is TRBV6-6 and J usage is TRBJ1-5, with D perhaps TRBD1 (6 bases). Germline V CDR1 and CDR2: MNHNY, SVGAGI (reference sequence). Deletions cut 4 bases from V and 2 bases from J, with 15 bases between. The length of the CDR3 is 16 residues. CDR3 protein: CASSSHGGQGNQPQHF. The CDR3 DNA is TGTGCCAGCAGTTCCCATGGGGGCCAGGGCAATCAGCCCCAGCATTTT.

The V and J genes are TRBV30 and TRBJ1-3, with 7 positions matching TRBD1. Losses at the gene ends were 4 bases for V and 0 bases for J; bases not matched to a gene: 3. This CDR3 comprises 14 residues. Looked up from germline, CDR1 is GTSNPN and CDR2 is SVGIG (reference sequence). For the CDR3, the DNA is TGTGCCTGGAAAAAGGGGGCCTCTGGAAACACCATATATTTT. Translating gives CAWKKGASGNTIYF.

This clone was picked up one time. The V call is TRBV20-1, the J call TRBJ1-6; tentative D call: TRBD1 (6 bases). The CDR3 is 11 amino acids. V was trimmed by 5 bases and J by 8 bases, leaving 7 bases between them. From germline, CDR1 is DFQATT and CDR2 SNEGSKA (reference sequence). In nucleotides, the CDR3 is TGCAGTGCTGCAGGGGATTCACCCCTCCACTTT. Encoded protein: CSAAGDSPLHF.

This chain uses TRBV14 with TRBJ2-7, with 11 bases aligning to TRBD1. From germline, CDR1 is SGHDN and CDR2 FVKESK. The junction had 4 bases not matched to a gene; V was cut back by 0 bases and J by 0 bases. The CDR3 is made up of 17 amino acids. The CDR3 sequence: CASSQDGTGGPSYEQYF. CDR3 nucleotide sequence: TGTGCCAGCAGCCAAGATGGGACAGGGGGACCCTCCTACGAGCAGTACTTC. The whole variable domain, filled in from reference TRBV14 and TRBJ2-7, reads EAGVTQFPSHSVIEKGQTVTLRCDPISGHDNLYWYRRVMGKEIKFLLHFVKESKQDESGMPNNRFLAERTGGTYSTLKVQPAELEDSGVYFCASSQDGTGGPSYEQYFGPGTRLTVT.

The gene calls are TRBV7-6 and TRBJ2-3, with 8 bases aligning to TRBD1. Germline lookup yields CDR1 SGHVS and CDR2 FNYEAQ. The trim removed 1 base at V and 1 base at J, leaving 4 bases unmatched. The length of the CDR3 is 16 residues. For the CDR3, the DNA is TGTGCCAGCAGCTTAGAGTGGGGACAGGGCACAGATACGCAGTATTTT. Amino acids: CASSLEWGQGTDTQYF.

CDR3 DNA sequence: TGTGCCAGCAGCCCCCGGGAGGGTTCCTACAATGAGCAGTTCTTC. Protein product: CASSPREGSYNEQFF. The chain employs TRBV7-8 and TRBJ2-1; 8 bases align to TRBD2. CDR1 and CDR2 from the germline V gene are SGHVS and FQNEAQ. V lost 5 bases and J lost 1; bases outside the gene matches: 4. The length of the CDR3 is 15 residues.

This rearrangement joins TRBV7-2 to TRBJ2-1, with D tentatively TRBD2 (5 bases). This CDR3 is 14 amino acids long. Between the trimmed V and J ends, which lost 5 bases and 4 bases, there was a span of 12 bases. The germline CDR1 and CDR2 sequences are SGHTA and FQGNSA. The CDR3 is CASSPRGSYNEQFF. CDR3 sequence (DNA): TGTGCCAGCAGCCCACGGGGTTCGTACAATGAGCAGTTCTTC.

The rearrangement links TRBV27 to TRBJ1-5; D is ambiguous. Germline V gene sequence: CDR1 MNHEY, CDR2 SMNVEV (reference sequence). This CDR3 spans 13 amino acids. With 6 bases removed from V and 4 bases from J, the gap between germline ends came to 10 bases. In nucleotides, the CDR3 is TGTGCCAGCAGACTACTCCCGAATCAGCCCCAGCATTTT. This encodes CASRLLPNQPQHF.

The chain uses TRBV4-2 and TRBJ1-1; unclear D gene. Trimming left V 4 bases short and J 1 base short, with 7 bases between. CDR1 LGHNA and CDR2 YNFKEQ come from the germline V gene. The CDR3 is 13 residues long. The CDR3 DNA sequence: TGTGCCAGCAGCCTACAGAAGAACACTGAAGCTTTCTTT. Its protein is CASSLQKNTEAFF.

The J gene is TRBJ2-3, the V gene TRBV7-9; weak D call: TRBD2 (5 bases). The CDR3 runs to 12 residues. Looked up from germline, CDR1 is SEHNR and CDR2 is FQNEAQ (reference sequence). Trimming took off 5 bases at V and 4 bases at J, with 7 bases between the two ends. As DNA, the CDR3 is TGTGCCAGCAGCCCAGCGGCAGATACGCAGTATTTT. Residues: CASSPAADTQYF.